The 15 T cell receptor beta chains below come from one sample, sequenced in a study of T cells in Graves' hyperthyroidism and ophthalmopathy. Amplification targeted TCR beta CDR3 regions from RNA transcripts. First-round RT-PCR with HTBI primers amplified the TCR CDR3 region. Via MiXCR, TCRdb re-called the multiplex PCR reads, giving one row per CDR3 protein. The top ten clones hold about 20% of a sample with about 400,000 distinct CDR3 sequences, about 16% of them seen once. Sequencing was carried out using blood. These receptors came from an older woman with Graves' ophthalmopathy.

The chain links TRBV28 to TRBJ2-7; D possibly corresponds to TRBD1 (6 bases). The CDR3 consists of 15 residues. V was trimmed by 5 bases and J by 4 bases, leaving 18 bases between them. Germline V gene sequence: CDR1 MDHEN, CDR2 SYDVKM. The CDR3 nucleotides are TGTGCCAGCAGTCAAGACGACAGGACCCTGTACGAGCAGTACTTC. This encodes CASSQDDRTLYEQYF.

This clonotype came up many times. The chain carries TRBV20-1 and TRBJ1-1; no firm D call. Germline CDR1 DFQATT, CDR2 SNEGSKA (reference sequence). The CDR3 totals 12 residues. Trimming shortened V by 5 bases and J by 1 base, and 8 bases separated the two germline ends. The CDR3 bases are TGCAGTGCTCCCGCCTCGAACACTGAAGCTTTCTTT. Translated: CSAPASNTEAFF.

This clonotype has ten or more counts. The chain couples TRBV28 to TRBJ2-5; D unclear. The germline V gene has CDR1 MDHEN and CDR2 SYDVKM. The CDR3 runs 13 residues. Trimming removed 5 bases at V and 1 base at J, with 8 bases between. The CDR3 DNA sequence: TGTGCCAGCAGTGAGTCTTCCCAAGAGACCCAGTACTTC. Its protein product is CASSESSQETQYF.

The chain employs TRBV5-8 and TRBJ2-5; tentatively, D is TRBD2 (6 bases). Germline V gives CDR1 SGHTS, CDR2 YDEGEE. The V end was cut by 4 bases, the J end by 5 bases, with 24 bases between. This CDR3 comprises 17 residues. In nucleotides, the CDR3 is TGTGCCAGCAGCCACGAAAGGTCATACGGAGGGTCCGAGACCCAGTACTTC. It codes for CASSHERSYGGSETQYF.

In DNA form, the CDR3 reads TGCAGCGACAGACAGGCTTCACAAGAGACCCAGTACTTC. This translates into CSDRQASQETQYF. This chain uses TRBV29-1 with TRBJ2-5; D may be TRBD1 (6 bases). Trimming pared 7 bases from V and 2 bases from J, leaving 14 bases between. Germline V CDR1 and CDR2: SQVTM, ANQGSEA. CDR3 length equals 13 residues.

The chain combines TRBV10-3 with TRBJ2-5; TRBD2 agrees at 12 bases. The germline gives CDR1 ENHRY, CDR2 SYGVKD. CDR3 size: 15 residues. J gave up 5 bases and V 5 bases, and 6 bases lay outside the gene matches. Here the CDR3 reads CAISSTSGSRETQYF. The CDR3 bases are TGTGCCATCAGTTCGACTAGCGGGAGTAGGGAGACCCAGTACTTC.

This clonotype was seen repeatedly, ten times or more. V gene TRBV28 combines with J gene TRBJ2-7, with TRBD1 identical over 7 bases. J gave up 5 bases and V 6 bases, and 10 bases lay outside the gene matches. Germline V gene lookup returns CDR1 MDHEN and CDR2 SYDVKM. The CDR3 extends over 14 amino acids. The CDR3: CASSSPGTVHEQYF. For the CDR3, the DNA is TGTGCCAGCAGCTCCCCCGGGACAGTCCACGAGCAGTACTTC.

This clonotype was seen repeatedly, ten times or more. V and J are TRBV20-1 and TRBJ2-3; 8 bases match TRBD2. Germline V CDR1 and CDR2: DFQATT, SNEGSKA (reference sequence). The CDR3 is made up of 15 amino acids. With V trimmed by 3 bases and J by 4 bases, 9 bases remained unmatched. The CDR3 nucleotides are TGCAGTGCTAGTCACAAGCGGGAGTCCCCAGATACGCAGTATTTT. As protein: CSASHKRESPDTQYF.

This clonotype occurred a few times. CDR3 DNA: TGCGCCAGCAGCCCCACGCGCTATGAGCAGTTCTTC. It yields the protein CASSPTRYEQFF. V is TRBV5-1 and J is TRBJ2-1, with D unclear. Deletions cut 4 bases from V and 8 bases from J, with 10 bases between. The CDR3 consists of 12 residues. In germline, CDR1 is SGHRS, CDR2 YFSETQ.

This clonotype has more than one count but fewer than ten. V usage is TRBV5-1 and J usage is TRBJ2-5; D may correspond to TRBD1 or TRBD2 (5 bases each). CDR1 is SGHRS, CDR2 YFSETQ, per germline. V lost 0 bases, J lost 5 bases, and 14 bases lay in between. The CDR3 spans 15 residues. CDR3 DNA sequence: TGCGCCAGCAGCTTGGGAGACAGAGGGGCGGAGACCCAGTACTTC. This sequence encodes CASSLGDRGAETQYF.

This clonotype has at least ten counts. This chain links TRBV9 with TRBJ2-7, with D perhaps TRBD1 (6 bases). The ends were cut back, 4 bases at V and 2 bases at J, with 7 bases in the middle. The CDR3 consists of 12 residues. From germline, CDR1 is SGDLS and CDR2 YYNGEE. The CDR3 reads CASSTGTYEQYF. CDR3 nucleotide sequence: TGTGCCAGCAGCACAGGGACCTACGAGCAGTACTTC.

In its sample, this clonotype was seen many times. This rearrangement joins TRBV3-1 to TRBJ2-3; the D call may be TRBD1 or TRBD2 (6 bases each). The CDR3 is 18 amino acids. Trimming stripped 1 base from V and 5 bases from J, with 22 bases between. Germline lookup yields CDR1 LGHDT and CDR2 YNNKEL (reference sequence). The CDR3 DNA sequence: TGTGCCAGCAGCCAAGGTCCGTTTGCGGAGGGGGGCGAAGATACGCAGTATTTT. Its translation: CASSQGPFAEGGEDTQYF.

This clonotype was seen at least ten times. This chain uses TRBV11-2 with TRBJ2-7, with 10 bases that match TRBD2. Germline V gene data show CDR1 as SGHAT and CDR2 as FQNNGV. The V segment lost 5 bases and the J segment 5 bases; nucleotides outside the gene matches: 12. This CDR3 region has 16 residues. CDR3 sequence: CASSPDRLAGGNEQYF. The CDR3 DNA reads TGTGCCAGCAGCCCTGACCGCTTAGCGGGAGGCAACGAGCAGTACTTC. The full variable domain, in which reference TRBV11-2 and TRBJ2-7 provide the parts outside the CDR3, is EAGVAQSPRYKIIEKRQSVAFWCNPISGHATLYWYQQILGQGPKLLIQFQNNGVVDDSQLPKDRFSAERLKGVDSTLKIQPAKLEDSAVYLCASSPDRLAGGNEQYFGPGTRLTVT.

This clonotype was counted once. This rearrangement joins TRBV25-1 to TRBJ1-5; TRBD1 matches at 8 bases. CDR3 size: 16 residues. V gave up 8 bases and J gave up 0 bases; unmatched junction bases: 9. Germline V gives CDR1 MGHDK, CDR2 SYGVNS. CDR3 sequence reads: CASEYRGRLSNQPQHF. Here the CDR3 DNA reads TGTGCCAGCGAATACAGGGGGAGGCTTAGCAATCAGCCCCAGCATTTT.

V is TRBV27 and J is TRBJ2-7, with TRBD1 identical over 8 bases. This CDR3 is built from 15 residues. V shed 6 bases and J 1 base; nucleotides not matched to a gene: 8. Germline V CDR1 and CDR2: MNHEY, SMNVEV (reference sequence). In nucleotides, the CDR3 is TGTGCCAGCAGACTACAGGGGGTAGGATCCTACGAGCAGTACTTC. Amino acid sequence: CASRLQGVGSYEQYF.